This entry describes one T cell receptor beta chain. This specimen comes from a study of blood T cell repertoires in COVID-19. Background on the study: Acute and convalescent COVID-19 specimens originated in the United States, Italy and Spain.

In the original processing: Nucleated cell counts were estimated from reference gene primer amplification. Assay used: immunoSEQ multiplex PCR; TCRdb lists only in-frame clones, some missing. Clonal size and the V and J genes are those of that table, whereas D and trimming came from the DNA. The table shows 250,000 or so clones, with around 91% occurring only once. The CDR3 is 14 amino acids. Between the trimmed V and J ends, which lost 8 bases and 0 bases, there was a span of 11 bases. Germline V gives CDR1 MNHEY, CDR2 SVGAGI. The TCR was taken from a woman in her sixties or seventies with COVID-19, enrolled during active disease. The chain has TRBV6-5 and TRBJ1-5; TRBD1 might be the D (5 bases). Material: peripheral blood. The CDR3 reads CASAVGGSNQPQHF. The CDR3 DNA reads TGTGCCAGCGCTGTGGGGGGTAGCAATCAGCCCCAGCATTTT.